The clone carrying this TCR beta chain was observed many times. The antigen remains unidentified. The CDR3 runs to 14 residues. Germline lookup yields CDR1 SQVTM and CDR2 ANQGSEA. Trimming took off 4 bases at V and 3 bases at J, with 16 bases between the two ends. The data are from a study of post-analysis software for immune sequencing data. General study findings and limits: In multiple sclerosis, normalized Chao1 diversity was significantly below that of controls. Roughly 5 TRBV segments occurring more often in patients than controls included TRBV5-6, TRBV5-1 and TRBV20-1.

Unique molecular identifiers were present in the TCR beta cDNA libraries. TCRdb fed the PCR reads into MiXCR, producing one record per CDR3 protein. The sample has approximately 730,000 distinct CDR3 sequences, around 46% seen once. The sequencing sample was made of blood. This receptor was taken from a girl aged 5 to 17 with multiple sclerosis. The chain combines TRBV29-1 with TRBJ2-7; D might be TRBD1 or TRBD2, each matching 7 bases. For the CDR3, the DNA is TGCAGCGTTGCCCCGGGACAGCGGGGCTACGAGCAGTACTTC. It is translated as CSVAPGQRGYEQYF.